These 2 T cell receptor beta chains share one sample of origin, sequenced in a study of T cell responses to AZD1222 COVID-19 vaccine. The assay was immunoSEQ multiplex PCR, and TCRdb's table has in-frame clones only and misses some. The sample includes around 110,000 clones, around 92% of them seen just once. The material sequenced was peripheral blood, taken on day 0 of AZD1222 vaccination. The receptors shown here come from an adult in good health.

The chain uses TRBV18 and TRBJ2-5; 14 nucleotides align to TRBD2. The CDR3 contains 16 residues. CDR1 KGHSH and CDR2 LQKENI come from the germline V gene. The V segment lost 6 bases and the J segment 5 bases; nucleotides outside the gene matches: 8. CDR3 sequence (DNA): TGTGCCAGCTCTCCCGGGACTAGCGGGAGTCGTGAGACCCAGTACTTC. Translating gives CASSPGTSGSRETQYF. Supplemented by reference TRBV18 and TRBJ2-5, the full variable domain reads NAGVMQNPRHLVRRRGQEARLRCSPMKGHSHVYWYRQLPEEGLKFMVYLQKENIIDESGMPKERFSAEFPKEGPSILRIQQVVRGDSAAYFCASSPGTSGSRETQYFGPGTRLLVL.

Only one count was recorded for this clone. The chain links TRBV27 to TRBJ1-6, with D possibly being TRBD1 (5 bases). Germline values: CDR1 MNHEY, CDR2 SMNVEV (reference sequence). This CDR3 has 14 amino acids. Trimming stripped 1 base from V and 7 bases from J, with 8 bases between. The chain's CDR3 is CASSLWGGNSPLHF. The CDR3 nucleotides are TGTGCCAGCAGTTTATGGGGGGGGAATTCACCCCTCCACTTT.